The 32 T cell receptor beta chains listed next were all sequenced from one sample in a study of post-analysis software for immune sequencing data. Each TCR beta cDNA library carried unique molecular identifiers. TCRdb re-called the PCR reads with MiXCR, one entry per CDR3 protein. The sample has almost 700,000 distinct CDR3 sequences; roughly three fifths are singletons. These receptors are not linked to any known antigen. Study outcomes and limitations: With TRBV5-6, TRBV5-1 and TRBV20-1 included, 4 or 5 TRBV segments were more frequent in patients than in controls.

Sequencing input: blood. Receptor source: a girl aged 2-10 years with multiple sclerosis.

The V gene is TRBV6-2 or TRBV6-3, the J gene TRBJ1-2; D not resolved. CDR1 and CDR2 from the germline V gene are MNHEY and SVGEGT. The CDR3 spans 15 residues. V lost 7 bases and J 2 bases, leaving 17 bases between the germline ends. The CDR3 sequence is CASNTDPRSNYGYTF. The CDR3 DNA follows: TGTGCCAGCAACACTGACCCAAGGTCGAACTATGGCTACACCTTC.

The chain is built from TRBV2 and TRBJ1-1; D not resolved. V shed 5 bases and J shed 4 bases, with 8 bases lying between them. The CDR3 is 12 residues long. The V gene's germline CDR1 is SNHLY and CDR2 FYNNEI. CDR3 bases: TGTGCCAGCAGTCCGATTCCCACTGAAGCTTTCTTT. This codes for CASSPIPTEAFF.

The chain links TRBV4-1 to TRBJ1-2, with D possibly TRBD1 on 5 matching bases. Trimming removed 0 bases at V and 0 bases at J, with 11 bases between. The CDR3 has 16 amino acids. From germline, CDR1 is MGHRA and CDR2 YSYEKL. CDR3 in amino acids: CASSQDRGRANYGYTF. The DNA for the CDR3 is TGCGCCAGCAGCCAAGATCGGGGCAGAGCTAACTATGGCTACACCTTC.

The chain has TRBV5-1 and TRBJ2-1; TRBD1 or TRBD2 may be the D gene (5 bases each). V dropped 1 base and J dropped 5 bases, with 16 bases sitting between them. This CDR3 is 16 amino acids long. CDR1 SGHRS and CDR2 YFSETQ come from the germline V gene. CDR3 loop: CASSLWLGPYHNEQFF. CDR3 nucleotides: TGCGCCAGCAGCTTGTGGCTGGGACCCTACCACAATGAGCAGTTCTTC.

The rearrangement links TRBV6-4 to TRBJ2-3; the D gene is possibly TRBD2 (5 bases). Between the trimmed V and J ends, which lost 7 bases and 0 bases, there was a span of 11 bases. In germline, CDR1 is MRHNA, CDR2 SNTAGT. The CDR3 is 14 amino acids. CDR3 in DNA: TGTGCCAGCAAGGGCGGGTCTAGCACAGATACGCAGTATTTT. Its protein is CASKGGSSTDTQYF.

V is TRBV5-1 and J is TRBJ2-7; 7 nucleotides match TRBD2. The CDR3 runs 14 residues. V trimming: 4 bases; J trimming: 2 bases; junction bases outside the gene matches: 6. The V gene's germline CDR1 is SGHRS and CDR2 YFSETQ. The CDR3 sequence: CASSLGGEAYEQYF. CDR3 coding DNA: TGCGCCAGCAGCCTGGGGGGGGAAGCCTACGAGCAGTACTTC.

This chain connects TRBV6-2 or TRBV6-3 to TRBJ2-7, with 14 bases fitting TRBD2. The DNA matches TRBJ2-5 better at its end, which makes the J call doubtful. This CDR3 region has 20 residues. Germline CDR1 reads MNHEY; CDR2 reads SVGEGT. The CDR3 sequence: CASSYPTGTSGRSQRETQYF. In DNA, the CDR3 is TGTGCCAGCAGTTACCCTACCGGGACTAGCGGGAGATCCCAGCGGGAGACCCAGTACTTC.

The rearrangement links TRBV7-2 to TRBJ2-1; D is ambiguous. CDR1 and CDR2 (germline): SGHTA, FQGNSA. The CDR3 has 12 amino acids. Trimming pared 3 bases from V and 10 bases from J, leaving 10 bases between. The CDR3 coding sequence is TGTGCCAGCAGCTTGGCGACTCAAGAGCAGTTCTTC. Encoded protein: CASSLATQEQFF.

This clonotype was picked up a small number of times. CDR3 residues: CASSLGTSGRARTDTQYF. As DNA, the CDR3 is TGCGCCAGCAGCCTAGGGACTAGCGGGAGGGCCCGGACAGATACGCAGTATTTT. The J gene is TRBJ2-3, the V gene TRBV5-1; 16 bases are shared with TRBD2. The ends lost 4 bases at V and 3 bases at J; junction bases unmatched: 8. In germline, CDR1 is SGHRS, CDR2 YFSETQ. This CDR3 has 18 amino acids.

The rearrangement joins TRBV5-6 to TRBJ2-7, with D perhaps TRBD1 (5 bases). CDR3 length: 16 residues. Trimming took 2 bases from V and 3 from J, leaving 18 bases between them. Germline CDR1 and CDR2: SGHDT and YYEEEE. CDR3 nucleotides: TGTGCCAGCAGCTTCGGCAGTGGGGCACTTCTCTACGAGCAGTACTTC. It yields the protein CASSFGSGALLYEQYF.

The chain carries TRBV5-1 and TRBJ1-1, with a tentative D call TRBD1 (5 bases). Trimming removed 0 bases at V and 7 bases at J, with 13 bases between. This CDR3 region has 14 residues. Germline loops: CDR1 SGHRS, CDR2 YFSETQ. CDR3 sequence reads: CASSLGSGAGEAFF. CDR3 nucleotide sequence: TGCGCCAGCAGCTTGGGATCCGGGGCGGGTGAAGCTTTCTTT.

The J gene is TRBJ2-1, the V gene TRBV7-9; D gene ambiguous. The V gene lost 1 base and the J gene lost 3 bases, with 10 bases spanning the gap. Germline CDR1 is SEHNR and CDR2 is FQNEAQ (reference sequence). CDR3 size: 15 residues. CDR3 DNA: TGTGCCAGCAGCTTAGTTACGGGCAACTACAATGAGCAGTTCTTC. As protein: CASSLVTGNYNEQFF.

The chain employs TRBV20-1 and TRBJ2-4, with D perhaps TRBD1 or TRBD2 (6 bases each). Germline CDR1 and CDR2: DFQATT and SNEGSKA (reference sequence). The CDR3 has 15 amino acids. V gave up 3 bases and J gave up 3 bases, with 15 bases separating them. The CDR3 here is CSASGGGGYKNIQYF. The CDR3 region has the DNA TGCAGTGCTAGTGGTGGAGGGGGGTACAAAAACATTCAGTACTTC.

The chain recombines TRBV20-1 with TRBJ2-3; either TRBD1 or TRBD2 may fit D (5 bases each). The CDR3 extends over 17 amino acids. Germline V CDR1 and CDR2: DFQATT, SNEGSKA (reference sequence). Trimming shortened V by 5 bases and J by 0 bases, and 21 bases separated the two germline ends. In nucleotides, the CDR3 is TGCAGTGCTGTCGCCCCTAAGGGGACCCAAAGCACAGATACGCAGTATTTT. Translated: CSAVAPKGTQSTDTQYF.

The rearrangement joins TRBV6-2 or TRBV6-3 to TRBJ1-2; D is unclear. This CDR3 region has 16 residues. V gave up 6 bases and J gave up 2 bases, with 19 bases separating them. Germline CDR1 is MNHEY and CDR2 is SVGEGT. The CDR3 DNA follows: TGTGCCAGCAGCGACCGTTCGGGATTAGGGAACTATGGCTACACCTTC. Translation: CASSDRSGLGNYGYTF.

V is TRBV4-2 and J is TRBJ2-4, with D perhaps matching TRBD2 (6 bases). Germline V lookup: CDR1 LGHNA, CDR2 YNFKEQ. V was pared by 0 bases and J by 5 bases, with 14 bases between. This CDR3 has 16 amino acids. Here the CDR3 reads CASSQERRGGENIQYF. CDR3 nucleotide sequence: TGTGCCAGCAGCCAAGAAAGGCGGGGCGGGGAAAACATTCAGTACTTC.

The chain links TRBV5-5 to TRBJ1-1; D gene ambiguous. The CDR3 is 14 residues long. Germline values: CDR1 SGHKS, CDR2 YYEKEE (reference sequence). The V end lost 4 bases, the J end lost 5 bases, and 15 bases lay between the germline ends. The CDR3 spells CASSRRQDQTEAFF. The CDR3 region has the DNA TGTGCCAGCAGCCGTCGCCAGGATCAGACTGAAGCTTTCTTT.

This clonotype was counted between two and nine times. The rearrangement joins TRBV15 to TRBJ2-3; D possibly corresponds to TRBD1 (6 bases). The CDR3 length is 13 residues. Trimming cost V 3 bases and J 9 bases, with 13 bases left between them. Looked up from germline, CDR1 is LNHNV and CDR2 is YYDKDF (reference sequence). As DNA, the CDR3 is TGTGCCACCAGCAGTTCCTCGACAGGAACGCAGTATTTT. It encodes CATSSSSTGTQYF.

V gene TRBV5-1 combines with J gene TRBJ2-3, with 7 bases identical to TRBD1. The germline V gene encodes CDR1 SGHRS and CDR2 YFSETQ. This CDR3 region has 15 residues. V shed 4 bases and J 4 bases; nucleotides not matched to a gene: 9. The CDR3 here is CASSIQGIGPDTQYF. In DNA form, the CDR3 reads TGCGCCAGCAGCATACAGGGGATTGGCCCAGATACGCAGTATTTT.

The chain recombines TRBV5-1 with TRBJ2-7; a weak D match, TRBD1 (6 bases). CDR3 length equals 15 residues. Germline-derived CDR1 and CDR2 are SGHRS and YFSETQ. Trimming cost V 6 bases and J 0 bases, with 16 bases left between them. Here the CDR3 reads CASTPRTASSYEQYF. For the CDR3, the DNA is TGCGCCAGCACCCCTAGGACAGCGAGCTCCTACGAGCAGTACTTC.

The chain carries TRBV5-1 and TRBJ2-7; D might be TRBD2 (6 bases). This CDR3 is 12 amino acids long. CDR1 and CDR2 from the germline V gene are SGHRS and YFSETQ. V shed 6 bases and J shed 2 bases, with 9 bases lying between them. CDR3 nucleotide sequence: TGCGCCAGCACGGGCGGGACCTACGAGCAGTACTTC. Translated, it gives CASTGGTYEQYF.

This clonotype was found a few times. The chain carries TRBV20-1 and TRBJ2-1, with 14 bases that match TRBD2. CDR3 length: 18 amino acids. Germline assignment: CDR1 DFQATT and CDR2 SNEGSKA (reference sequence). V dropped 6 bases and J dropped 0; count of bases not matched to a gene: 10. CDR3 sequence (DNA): TGCAGTGCCTCTCGGACTAGCGGGGGGCCGAGCTCCTACAATGAGCAGTTCTTC. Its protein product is CSASRTSGGPSSYNEQFF.

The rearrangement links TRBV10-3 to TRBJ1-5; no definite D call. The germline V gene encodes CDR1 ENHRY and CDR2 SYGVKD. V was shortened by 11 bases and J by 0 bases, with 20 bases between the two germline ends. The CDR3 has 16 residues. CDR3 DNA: TGTGCCCTCCACCCGACGGTCCCTTATAGCAATCAGCCCCAGCATTTT. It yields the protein CALHPTVPYSNQPQHF.

Written as DNA, the CDR3 is TGTGCCAGCAGCCCCCTAGGGGACTACCTCCAAGAGACCCAGTACTTC. Amino acid sequence: CASSPLGDYLQETQYF. V is TRBV7-6 and J is TRBJ2-5; 7 nucleotides line up with TRBD2. CDR3 length: 16 amino acids. CDR1 is SGHVS and CDR2 is FNYEAQ in the germline V gene. With 5 bases clipped from V and 1 base from J, the junction kept 10 bases outside the gene matches. Full variable domain (missing parts from reference TRBV7-6 and TRBJ2-5): GAGVSQSPRYKVTKRGQDVALRCDPISGHVSLYWYRQALGQGPEFLTYFNYEAQQDKSGLPNDRFSAERPEGSISTLTIQRTEQRDSAMYRCASSPLGDYLQETQYFGPGTRLLVL.

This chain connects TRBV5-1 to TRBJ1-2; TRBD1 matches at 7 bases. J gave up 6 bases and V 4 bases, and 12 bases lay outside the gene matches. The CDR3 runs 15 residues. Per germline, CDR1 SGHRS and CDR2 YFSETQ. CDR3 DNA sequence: TGCGCCAGCAGCCCGTCTCCGTTAGGGGGCCATGGCTACACCTTC. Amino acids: CASSPSPLGGHGYTF.

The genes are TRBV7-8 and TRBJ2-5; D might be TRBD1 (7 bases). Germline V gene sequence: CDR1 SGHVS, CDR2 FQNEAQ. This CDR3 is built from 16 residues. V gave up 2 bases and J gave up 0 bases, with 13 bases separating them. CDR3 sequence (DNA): TGTGCCAGCAGCTTACAGGGGGGCCAGTACCAAGAGACCCAGTACTTC. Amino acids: CASSLQGGQYQETQYF.

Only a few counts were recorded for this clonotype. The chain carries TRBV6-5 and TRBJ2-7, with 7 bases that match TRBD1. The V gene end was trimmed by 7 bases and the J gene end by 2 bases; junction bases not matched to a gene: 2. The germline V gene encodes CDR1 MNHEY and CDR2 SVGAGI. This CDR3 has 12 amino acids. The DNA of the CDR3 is TGTGCCAGCAAGACAGGGCCCTACGAGCAGTACTTC. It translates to CASKTGPYEQYF.

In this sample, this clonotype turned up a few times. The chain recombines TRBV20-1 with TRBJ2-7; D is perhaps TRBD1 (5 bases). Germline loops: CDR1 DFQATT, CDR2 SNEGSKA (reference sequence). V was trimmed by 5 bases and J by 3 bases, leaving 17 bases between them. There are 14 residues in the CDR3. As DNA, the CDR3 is TGCAGTGCTCAAGGGCAGGGCAGGATCTACGAGCAGTACTTC. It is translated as CSAQGQGRIYEQYF.

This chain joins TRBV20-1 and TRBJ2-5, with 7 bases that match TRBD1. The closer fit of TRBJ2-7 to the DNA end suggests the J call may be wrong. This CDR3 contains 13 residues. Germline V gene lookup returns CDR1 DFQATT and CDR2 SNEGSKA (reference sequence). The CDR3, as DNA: TGCAGTGCAAGGGGTCAGGGGGTTTACGAGCAGTACTTC. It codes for CSARGQGVYEQYF.

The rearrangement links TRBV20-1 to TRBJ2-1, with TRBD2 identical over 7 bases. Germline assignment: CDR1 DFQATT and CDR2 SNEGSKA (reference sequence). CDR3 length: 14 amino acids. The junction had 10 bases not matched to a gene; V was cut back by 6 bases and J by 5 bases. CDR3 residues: CSAWRGGPHNEQFF. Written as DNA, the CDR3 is TGCAGTGCCTGGAGGGGAGGGCCCCACAATGAGCAGTTCTTC.

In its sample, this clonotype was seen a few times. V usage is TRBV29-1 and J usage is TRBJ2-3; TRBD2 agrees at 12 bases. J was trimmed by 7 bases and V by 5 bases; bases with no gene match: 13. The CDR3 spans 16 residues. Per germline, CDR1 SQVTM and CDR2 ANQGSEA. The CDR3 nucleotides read TGCAGCGTTAGCCGACTAGCGGGGGCGAAGGGGAATACGCAGTATTTT. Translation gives CSVSRLAGAKGNTQYF.

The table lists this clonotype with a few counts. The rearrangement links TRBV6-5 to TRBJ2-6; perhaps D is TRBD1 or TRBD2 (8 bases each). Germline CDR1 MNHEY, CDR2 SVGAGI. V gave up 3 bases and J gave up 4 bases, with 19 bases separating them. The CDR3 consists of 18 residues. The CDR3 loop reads CASSYRTGRGVGANVLTF. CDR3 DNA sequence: TGTGCCAGCAGTTATCGGACAGGGCGGGGGGTCGGGGCCAACGTCCTGACTTTC.